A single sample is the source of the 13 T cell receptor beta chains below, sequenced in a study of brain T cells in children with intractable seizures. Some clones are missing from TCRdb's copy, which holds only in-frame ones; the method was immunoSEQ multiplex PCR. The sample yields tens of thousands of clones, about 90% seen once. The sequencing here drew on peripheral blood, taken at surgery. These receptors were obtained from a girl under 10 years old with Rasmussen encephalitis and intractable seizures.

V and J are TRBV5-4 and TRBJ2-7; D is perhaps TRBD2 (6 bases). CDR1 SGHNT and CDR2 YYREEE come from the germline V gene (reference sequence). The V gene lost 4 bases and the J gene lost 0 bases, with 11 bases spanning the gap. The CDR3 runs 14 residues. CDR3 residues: CASSLAGPSYEQYF. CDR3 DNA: TGTGCCAGCAGCCTTGCGGGGCCCTCCTACGAGCAGTACTTC.

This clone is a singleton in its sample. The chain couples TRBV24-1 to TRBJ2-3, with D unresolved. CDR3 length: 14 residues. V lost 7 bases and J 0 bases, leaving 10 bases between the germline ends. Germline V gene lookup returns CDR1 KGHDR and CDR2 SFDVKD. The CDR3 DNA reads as TGTGCCACCAGGGGCGAAGGCAGCACAGATACGCAGTATTTT. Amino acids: CATRGEGSTDTQYF.

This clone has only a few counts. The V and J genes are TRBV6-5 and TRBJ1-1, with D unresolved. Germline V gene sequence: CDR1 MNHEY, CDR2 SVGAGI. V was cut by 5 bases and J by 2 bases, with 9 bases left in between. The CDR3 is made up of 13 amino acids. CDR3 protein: CASSPGPNTEAFF. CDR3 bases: TGTGCCAGCAGTCCCGGACCAAACACTGAAGCTTTCTTT.

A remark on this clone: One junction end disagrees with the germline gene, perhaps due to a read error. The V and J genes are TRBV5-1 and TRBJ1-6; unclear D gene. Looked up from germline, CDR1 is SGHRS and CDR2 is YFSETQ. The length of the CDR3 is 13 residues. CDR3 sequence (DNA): TGCGCCAGCTGCTTGGGCCGGGGATCACCCCTCCACTTT. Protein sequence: CASCLGRGSPLHF.

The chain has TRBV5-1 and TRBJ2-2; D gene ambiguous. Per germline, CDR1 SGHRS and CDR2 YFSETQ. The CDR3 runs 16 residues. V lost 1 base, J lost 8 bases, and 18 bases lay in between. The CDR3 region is CASSLRPGWKEGELFF. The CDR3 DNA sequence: TGCGCCAGCAGCTTGAGACCGGGCTGGAAGGAAGGGGAGCTGTTTTTT.

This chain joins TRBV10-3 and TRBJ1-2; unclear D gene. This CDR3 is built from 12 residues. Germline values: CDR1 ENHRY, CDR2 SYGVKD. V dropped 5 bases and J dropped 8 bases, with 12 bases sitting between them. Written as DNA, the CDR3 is TGTGCCATCAGTCCCCGGGCTGGGGGCTACACCTTC. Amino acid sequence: CAISPRAGGYTF.

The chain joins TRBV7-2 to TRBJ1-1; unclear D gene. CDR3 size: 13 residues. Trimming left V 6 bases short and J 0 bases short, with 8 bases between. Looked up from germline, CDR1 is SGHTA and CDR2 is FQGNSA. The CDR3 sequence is CASRKFMNTEAFF. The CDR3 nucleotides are TGTGCCAGCAGGAAATTCATGAACACTGAAGCTTTCTTT.

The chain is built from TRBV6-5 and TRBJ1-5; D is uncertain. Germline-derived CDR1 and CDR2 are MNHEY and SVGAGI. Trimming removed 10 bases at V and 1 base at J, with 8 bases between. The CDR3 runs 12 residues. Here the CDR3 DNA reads TGTGCCACCCGGCACAGCAATCAGCCCCAGCATTTT. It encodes CATRHSNQPQHF.

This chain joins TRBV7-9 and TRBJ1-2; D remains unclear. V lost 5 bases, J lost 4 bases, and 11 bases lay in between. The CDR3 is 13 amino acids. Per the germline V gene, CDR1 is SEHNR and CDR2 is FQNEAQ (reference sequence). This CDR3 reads CASSPNVGYGYTF. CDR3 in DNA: TGTGCCAGCAGCCCAAACGTGGGCTATGGCTACACCTTC.

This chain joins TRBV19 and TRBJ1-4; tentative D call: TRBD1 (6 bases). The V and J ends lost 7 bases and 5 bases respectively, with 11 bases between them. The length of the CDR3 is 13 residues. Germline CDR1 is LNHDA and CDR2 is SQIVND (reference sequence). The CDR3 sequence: CASNTGRNEKLFF. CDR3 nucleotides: TGTGCCAGTAATACAGGGAGGAATGAAAAACTGTTTTTT.

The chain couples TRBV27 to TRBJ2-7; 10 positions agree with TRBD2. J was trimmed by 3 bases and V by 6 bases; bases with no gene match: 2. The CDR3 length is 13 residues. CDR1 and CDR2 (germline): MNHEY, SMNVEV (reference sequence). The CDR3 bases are TGTGCCAGCAGGGGACTAGCGCACTACGAGCAGTACTTC. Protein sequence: CASRGLAHYEQYF.

The CDR3 region is CASSGGDRLGDGYTF. CDR3 coding DNA: TGTGCCAGCAGTGGGGGAGACAGGCTAGGTGATGGCTACACCTTC. This chain uses TRBV6-6 with TRBJ1-2; possibly TRBD1 for D (6 bases). Trimming removed 5 bases at V and 6 bases at J, with 19 bases between. Germline lookup yields CDR1 MNHNY and CDR2 SVGAGI (reference sequence). This CDR3 has 15 residues.

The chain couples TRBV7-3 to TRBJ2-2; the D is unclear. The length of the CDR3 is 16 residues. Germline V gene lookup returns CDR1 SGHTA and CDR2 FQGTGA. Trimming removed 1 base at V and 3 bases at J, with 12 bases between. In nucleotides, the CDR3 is TGTGCCAGCAGCTTAAAGGCTAAAACGGACACCGGGGAGCTGTTTTTT. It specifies CASSLKAKTDTGELFF.